A selection of T cell receptor beta chains follows, all from one sample in a study of T cell repertoires in cytomegalovirus infection. MiXCR was run by TCRdb on the reads, yielding one entry per CDR3 protein. The data contain 380,000 or so distinct CDR3 sequences, around a third of them singletons. These receptors have no identified antigens. This sample comprised cultured PBMCs, obtained from culture after CMV antigen stimulation. These receptors originate from a human donor in good health (CMV status not recorded). Some clones in this sample may be carry-over from other donors' samples. Each CDR3 is given with its conserved first and last residue. Fields, in order: CDR3 length, D gene, V gene, clone size, J gene, CDR3 DNA, CDR3 protein. A D gene is named only where the DNA matches it firmly. Rows give clone size only sometimes, using once, few, many, or a class for an expanded clone.

13,TRBD1,TRBV12-3/TRBV12-4,few,TRBJ1-2,TGTGCCAGCAGCCAGGGACAGGGGAATGGCTACACCTTC,CASSQGQGNGYTF
17,.,TRBV7-8,.,TRBJ2-1,TGTGCCAGCAGCCCAGAGTGGCGGGACAACTCCTACAATGAGCAGTTCTTC,CASSPEWRDNSYNEQFF
17,.,TRBV28,once,TRBJ1-4,TGTGCCAGCAGTGGGGGCCGGCGGGGGTGGGGGAATGAAAAACTGTTTTTT,CASSGGRRGWGNEKLFF
10,.,TRBV25-1,few,TRBJ2-1,TGTGCCAGCAGTGAAGGTGAGCAGTTCTTC,CASSEGEQFF
13,.,TRBV7-9,.,TRBJ2-5,TGTGCCACTAAACTGGGGCGCGCGGAGACCCAGTACTTC,CATKLGRAETQYF
13,.,TRBV19,few,TRBJ1-1,TGTGCCAGTAGGGGTGAGGGTGGAACTGAAGCTTTCTTT,CASRGEGGTEAFF
14,TRBD2,TRBV20-1,.,TRBJ2-7,TGCAGTGCTAGTCCCAGCGGGAGGACCTACGAGCAGTACTTC,CSASPSGRTYEQYF
15,.,TRBV15,.,TRBJ2-2,TGTGCCACCAGCAGAGATATAAGCGTCACCGGGGAGCTGTTTTTT,CATSRDISVTGELFF
12,.,TRBV4-1,.,TRBJ2-1,TGCGCCTCCACTGGGGGTGACAATGAGCAGTTCTTC,CASTGGDNEQFF
17,.,TRBV11-2,.,TRBJ2-5,TGTGCCAGCAGCTTAGACTGGACAGCGGGACGTGGAGAGACCCAGTACTTC,CASSLDWTAGRGETQYF
14,.,TRBV19,.,TRBJ1-2,TGTGCCAGTAGTATAGTTGGCAGGGCCTATGGCTACACCTTC,CASSIVGRAYGYTF